The T cell receptor beta chain described here comes from a study of CD8+CD57+ T cells in acquired aplastic anemia. About the study: Average DNA yield from sorted CD4+ and CD8+ cells was roughly 3.1 ug.

This clonotype has more than one count but fewer than ten. The antigen remains unidentified. Trimming removed 3 bases from V and 3 bases from J, with 14 bases in between. Germline CDR1 and CDR2: ENHRY and SYGVKD. The CDR3 has 15 amino acids. Study-wide results and caveats: Overlapping CD8+ CDR3 repertoires of patients and controls contained under 35 shared sequences.

According to the study, genomic DNA was the template for TCR beta VDJ and CDR3 profiling. TCRdb used MiXCR to reprocess the reads, holding one entry per CDR3 protein. Here the sample spans under 75,000 distinct CDR3 sequences, approximately 50% being singletons. This receptor was obtained from a human donor in good health, serving as a control. This chain connects TRBV10-3 to TRBJ1-2; D ambiguous. Specimen: sorted CD4+, CD8+, or CD8+CD57+ T cells (not recorded which) from PBMCs. The CDR3 DNA reads as TGTGCCATCAGTGAAGAACAGCCCGTTTACTATGGCTACACCTTC. Translating it yields CAISEEQPVYYGYTF.